The 3 T cell receptor beta chains reported below all come from one sample, sequenced in a study of T cell responses to AZD1222 COVID-19 vaccine. Produced via immunoSEQ multiplex PCR; TCRdb's table is partial and in-frame only. This sample yields 75,000 to 95,000 clones, of which approximately 90% are seen a single time; roughly 7% belongs to the top ten. The sample here was peripheral blood, taken on day 0 of MenACWY control vaccination. These receptors were taken from an adult in good health.

This rearrangement joins TRBV10-2 to TRBJ1-5, with TRBD1 identical over 11 bases. J was trimmed by 6 bases and V by 3 bases; bases with no gene match: 4. CDR1 and CDR2 from the germline V gene are WSHSY and SAAADI. The CDR3 contains 15 residues. The CDR3 DNA is TGCGCCAGCAGTGAAGGACAGGGGGCAGGTCAGCCCCAGCATTTT. This translates into CASSEGQGAGQPQHF.

This rearrangement joins TRBV9 to TRBJ1-3, with a tentative D call TRBD1 (5 bases). V was shortened by 0 bases and J by 7 bases, with 11 bases between the two germline ends. The CDR3 is 14 residues long. The germline V gene encodes CDR1 SGDLS and CDR2 YYNGEE. The CDR3: CASSVAFWGNTIYF. DNA of the CDR3: TGTGCCAGCAGCGTAGCTTTTTGGGGCAACACCATATATTTT.

The chain recombines TRBV27 with TRBJ1-6, with TRBD1 matching 9 bases. The CDR3 covers 15 residues. Trimming cost V 6 bases and J 7 bases; bases outside gene matches: 7. Germline CDR1 and CDR2: MNHEY and SMNVEV (reference sequence). CDR3 amino acids: CASRQGAWTNSPLHF. In DNA, the CDR3 is TGTGCCAGCAGACAGGGGGCTTGGACCAATTCACCCCTCCACTTT.